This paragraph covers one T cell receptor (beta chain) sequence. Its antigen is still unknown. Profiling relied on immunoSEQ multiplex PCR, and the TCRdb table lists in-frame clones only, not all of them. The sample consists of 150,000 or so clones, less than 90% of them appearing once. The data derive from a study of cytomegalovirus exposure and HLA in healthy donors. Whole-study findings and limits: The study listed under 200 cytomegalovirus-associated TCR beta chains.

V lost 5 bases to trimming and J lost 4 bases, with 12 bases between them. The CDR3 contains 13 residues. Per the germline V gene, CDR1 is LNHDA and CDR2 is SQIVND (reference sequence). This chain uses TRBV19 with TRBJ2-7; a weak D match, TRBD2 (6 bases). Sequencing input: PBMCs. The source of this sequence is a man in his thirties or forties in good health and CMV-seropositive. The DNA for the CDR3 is TGTGCCAGTAGTTACGGGAGCAAGTACGAGCAGTACTTC. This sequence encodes CASSYGSKYEQYF.